This TCR beta chain was documented in a study of blood T cell repertoires in COVID-19. Measured with immunoSEQ multiplex PCR; TCRdb has only the in-frame clones, and not every one. This table holds some 110,000 clones, around 90% found once. V trimming: 1 base; J trimming: 1 base; junction bases outside the gene matches: 5. The germline V gene encodes CDR1 LGHNA and CDR2 YNFKEQ. The CDR3 totals 18 residues. Sequenced input: peripheral blood. This rearrangement joins TRBV4-2 to TRBJ2-1, with TRBD2 matching 12 bases. This TCR derives from a man aged 50-60 years with COVID-19, enrolled during active disease. The CDR3 sequence is CASSQGLAGEGSYNEQFF. The CDR3 DNA reads TGTGCCAGCAGCCAAGGACTAGCGGGAGAAGGGTCCTACAATGAGCAGTTCTTC.